These 6 T cell receptor beta chains were all obtained from the same sample, sequenced in a study of blood T cell repertoires in COVID-19. Produced via immunoSEQ multiplex PCR; TCRdb's table is partial and in-frame only. The repertoire consists of thousands of clones, with around 70% occurring once and the leading ten covering under 20%. Sequencing was performed on peripheral blood. Source of these receptors: a human donor in a cohort sampled during active COVID-19.

The V gene is TRBV19, the J gene TRBJ2-7; the D gene is possibly TRBD2 (5 bases). The germline V and J ends were trimmed by 0 bases and 2 bases, with 14 bases remaining between them. Germline V gene lookup returns CDR1 LNHDA and CDR2 SQIVND (reference sequence). This CDR3 contains 16 residues. CDR3 coding DNA: TGTGCCAGTAGTATAGAGGGCGGCGGGCTTACCTACGAGCAGTACTTC. Protein product: CASSIEGGGLTYEQYF.

This clone was observed a single time. The J gene is TRBJ2-1, the V gene TRBV7-9, with 13 bases that match TRBD2. Germline CDR1 is SEHNR and CDR2 is FQNEAQ (reference sequence). V trimming: 3 bases; J trimming: 5 bases; junction bases outside the gene matches: 1. The CDR3 runs to 15 residues. CDR3 DNA: TGTGCCAGCAGCTTTGGACTAGCGGGAGACAATGAGCAGTTCTTC. Translation: CASSFGLAGDNEQFF.

This clone was counted a single time. The CDR3 DNA is TGTGCCAGCACCAAGACTAGCGGATACACAGATACGCAGTATTTT. Protein: CASTKTSGYTDTQYF. This chain links TRBV7-6 with TRBJ2-3; 9 bases align to TRBD2. Germline V gene lookup returns CDR1 SGHVS and CDR2 FNYEAQ. This CDR3 comprises 15 residues. Losses at the gene ends were 7 bases for V and 2 bases for J; bases not matched to a gene: 7.

The genes are TRBV4-1 and TRBJ1-5, with TRBD1 as a possible D gene (5 bases). Trimming cost V 0 bases and J 7 bases, with 16 bases left between them. The germline gives CDR1 MGHRA, CDR2 YSYEKL. The CDR3 contains 16 residues. The CDR3 DNA sequence: TGCGCCAGCAGCCAAGATCCAGGGCGGGGGGTCCAGCCCCAGCATTTT. Translation gives CASSQDPGRGVQPQHF.

V and J are TRBV6-2 or TRBV6-3 and TRBJ1-5; D is perhaps TRBD1 (5 bases). The CDR3 covers 15 residues. Trimming cost V 2 bases and J 1 base, with 9 bases left between them. Germline-derived CDR1 and CDR2 are MNHEY and SVGEGT. As DNA, the CDR3 is TGTGCCAGCAGTTACGGGGCCGGGAGCAATCAGCCCCAGCATTTT. Its protein product is CASSYGAGSNQPQHF.

This rearrangement joins TRBV30 to TRBJ1-1, with TRBD1 as a possible D gene (6 bases). The CDR3 length is 13 residues. Deletions cut 2 bases from V and 11 bases from J, with 18 bases between. Germline values: CDR1 GTSNPN, CDR2 SVGIG (reference sequence). CDR3: CAWSLSRGGLAFF. As DNA, the CDR3 is TGTGCCTGGAGTCTCTCCCGGGGGGGCCTGGCTTTCTTT.